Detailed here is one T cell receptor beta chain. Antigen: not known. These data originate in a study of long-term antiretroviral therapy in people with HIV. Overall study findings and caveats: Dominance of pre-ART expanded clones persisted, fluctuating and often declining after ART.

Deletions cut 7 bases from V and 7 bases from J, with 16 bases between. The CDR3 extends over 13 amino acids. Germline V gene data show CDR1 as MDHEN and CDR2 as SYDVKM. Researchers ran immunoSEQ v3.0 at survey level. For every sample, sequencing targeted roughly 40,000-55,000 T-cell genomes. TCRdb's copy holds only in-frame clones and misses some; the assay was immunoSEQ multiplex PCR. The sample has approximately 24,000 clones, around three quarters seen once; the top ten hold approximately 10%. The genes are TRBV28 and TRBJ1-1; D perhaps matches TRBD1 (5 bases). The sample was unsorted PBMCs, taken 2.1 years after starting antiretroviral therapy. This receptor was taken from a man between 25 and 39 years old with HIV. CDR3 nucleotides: TGTGCCAGCATTCAGGGAGGTTGGGGTGAAGCTTTCTTT. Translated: CASIQGGWGEAFF.